This entry lists 24 T cell receptor beta chains sequenced from one sample in a study of blood T cell repertoires in COVID-19. The data were produced by immunoSEQ multiplex PCR, yet TCRdb's version contains in-frame clones alone and is incomplete. The sample carries 27,000 or so clones, roughly 89% recorded once. Source material: peripheral blood. The receptors originated from a human donor in a cohort sampled during active COVID-19.

This clone has just a few counts. For the CDR3, the DNA is TGTGCCAGCAGCTTGTCAGGGGCCGCTGAAAAACTGTTTTTT. This codes for CASSLSGAAEKLFF. The gene calls are TRBV7-9 and TRBJ1-4; a possible D gene is TRBD1 (6 bases). This CDR3 spans 14 amino acids. V lost 3 bases, J lost 7 bases, and 12 bases lay in between. From germline, CDR1 is SEHNR and CDR2 FQNEAQ (reference sequence).

The rearrangement links TRBV6-5 to TRBJ1-1, with D possibly TRBD1 on 6 matching bases. Germline assignment: CDR1 MNHEY and CDR2 SVGAGI. The CDR3 length is 14 residues. V was shortened by 0 bases and J by 11 bases, with 16 bases between the two germline ends. CDR3 in DNA: TGTGCCAGCAGTTACTCGTATTACAGGGTTGGGGCTTTCTTT. As protein: CASSYSYYRVGAFF.

This chain connects TRBV19 to TRBJ1-6, with 7 bases identical to TRBD1. Germline V CDR1 and CDR2: LNHDA, SQIVND (reference sequence). Germline trimming cut 7 bases from V and 9 bases from J; bases unmatched to any gene: 9. The CDR3 has 14 residues. The CDR3 DNA is TGTGCCAGTACCCGTGGTGAGGGGGCTTCACCCCTCCACTTT. This translates into CASTRGEGASPLHF.

The CDR3 bases are TGTGCCAGTGGTCTCACCGGGGCCAAAAACATTCAGTACTTC. Its protein product is CASGLTGAKNIQYF. V and J are TRBV19 and TRBJ2-4; D ambiguous. There are 14 residues in the CDR3. The V gene's germline CDR1 is LNHDA and CDR2 SQIVND (reference sequence). The germline V and J ends were trimmed by 8 bases and 1 base, with 12 bases remaining between them.

The chain joins TRBV6-5 to TRBJ1-3; the D gene is possibly TRBD1 (5 bases). Germline CDR1 is MNHEY and CDR2 is SVGAGI. The CDR3 consists of 14 residues. The V end lost 6 bases, the J end lost 3 bases, and 12 bases lay between the germline ends. In DNA form, the CDR3 reads TGTGCCAGCAGACCTACAGGTGGTGGAAACACCATATATTTT. This codes for CASRPTGGGNTIYF.

This chain joins TRBV10-3 and TRBJ1-2, with TRBD1 matching 7 bases. This CDR3 is 13 amino acids long. The germline gives CDR1 ENHRY, CDR2 SYGVKD. The V segment lost 0 bases and the J segment 14 bases; nucleotides outside the gene matches: 9. In DNA, the CDR3 is TGTGCCATCAGTGAGTCAAGAGGTACAGGGGCGACCTTC. Its translation is CAISESRGTGATF.

The rearrangement joins TRBV9 to TRBJ2-1; 7 nucleotides line up with TRBD2. Germline CDR1 and CDR2: SGDLS and YYNGEE. V lost 4 bases and J lost 9; bases outside the gene matches: 10. This CDR3 region has 14 residues. The CDR3 sequence: CASSTGTPGGEQFF. CDR3 coding DNA: TGTGCCAGCAGCACCGGGACTCCGGGGGGTGAGCAGTTCTTC. Full variable domain (remainder filled in from reference TRBV9 and TRBJ2-1): DSGVTQTPKHLITATGQRVTLRCSPRSGDLSVYWYQQSLDQGLQFLIQYYNGEERAKGNILERFSAQQFPDLHSELNLSSLELGDSALYFCASSTGTPGGEQFFGPGTRLTVL.

The V call is TRBV10-3, the J call TRBJ2-6; TRBD1 matches 11 bases. V gave up 6 bases and J gave up 0 bases; unmatched junction bases: 4. CDR3 length: 17 residues. Germline V gene sequence: CDR1 ENHRY, CDR2 SYGVKD. The CDR3 region is CAIRGGTGGSGANVLTF. In DNA, the CDR3 is TGTGCCATCAGAGGAGGGACAGGGGGCTCTGGGGCCAACGTCCTGACTTTC.

V usage is TRBV10-3 and J usage is TRBJ2-7, with TRBD2 identical over 7 bases. The CDR3 totals 15 residues. Trimming at V came to 2 bases and at J to 2 bases, leaving 6 bases not matched to a gene. The germline V gene encodes CDR1 ENHRY and CDR2 SYGVKD. The CDR3 nucleotides read TGTGCCATCAGTGAGCTAGCGGAAGCCGCCTACGAGCAGTACTTC. Translating gives CAISELAEAAYEQYF.

V is TRBV5-1 and J is TRBJ2-3; D may be TRBD2 (6 bases). The CDR3 is made up of 13 amino acids. Germline V lookup: CDR1 SGHRS, CDR2 YFSETQ. The V end lost 5 bases, the J end lost 3 bases, and 10 bases lay between the germline ends. The CDR3 DNA reads as TGCGCCAGCAGGCGGGGAGGAACAGATACGCAGTATTTT. Its translation: CASRRGGTDTQYF.

This chain connects TRBV10-3 to TRBJ2-3; D perhaps matches TRBD2 (5 bases). The V gene lost 0 bases and the J gene lost 6 bases, with 10 bases spanning the gap. In germline, CDR1 is ENHRY, CDR2 SYGVKD. The CDR3 length is 14 residues. This chain's CDR3 is CAISESEGRDTQYF. Written as DNA, the CDR3 is TGTGCCATCAGTGAGTCAGAGGGCCGGGATACGCAGTATTTT.

The J gene is TRBJ2-1, the V gene TRBV15; 11 bases map to TRBD2. The CDR3 has 15 residues. Germline CDR1 and CDR2: LNHNV and YYDKDF (reference sequence). With 3 bases clipped from V and 4 bases from J, the junction kept 2 bases outside the gene matches. The CDR3 loop reads CATSSTSGSYNEQFF. The CDR3 coding sequence is TGTGCCACCAGCAGTACTAGCGGGAGTTACAATGAGCAGTTCTTC.

Only a few counts were recorded for this clone. J is TRBJ1-5 and V is TRBV2; 7 nucleotides line up with TRBD1. Germline V CDR1 and CDR2: SNHLY, FYNNEI. CDR3 length: 17 amino acids. V shed 4 bases and J 5 bases; nucleotides not matched to a gene: 14. CDR3 amino acids: CASSGPSYRGLYQPQHF. In nucleotides, the CDR3 is TGTGCCAGCAGTGGCCCGTCGTACAGGGGCCTTTATCAGCCCCAGCATTTT. The variable domain in full, with the rest retrieved from reference TRBV2 and TRBJ1-5, is EPEVTQTPSHQVTQMGQEVILRCVPISNHLYFYWYRQILGQKVEFLVSFYNNEISEKSEIFDDQFSVERPDGSNFTLKIRSTKLEDSAMYFCASSGPSYRGLYQPQHFGDGTRLSIL.

This clone showed up just a few times. The chain has TRBV5-6 and TRBJ2-7; D might be TRBD2 (6 bases). V was shortened by 2 bases and J by 6 bases, with 6 bases between the two germline ends. The CDR3 length is 11 residues. Germline V gene sequence: CDR1 SGHDT, CDR2 YYEEEE. CDR3 bases: TGTGCCAGCAGCTTCGGGGGCGAGCAGTACTTC. Translating it yields CASSFGGEQYF.

This clone was counted only a few times. The DNA for the CDR3 is TGTGCCTGGAGTACCCGACAGGGTCGTACCGGGGAGCTGTTTTTT. Translation: CAWSTRQGRTGELFF. The chain is built from TRBV30 and TRBJ2-2, with 7 bases aligning to TRBD1. V shed 2 bases, J shed 5 bases, and the junction held 8 bases outside the gene matches. Per germline, CDR1 GTSNPN and CDR2 SVGIG (reference sequence). The CDR3 spans 15 residues. Using reference TRBV30 and TRBJ2-2 for the parts outside the CDR3, the full variable domain is SQTIHQWPATLVQPVGSPLSLECTVEGTSNPNLYWYRQAAGRGLQLLFYSVGIGQISSEVPQNLSASRPQDRQFILSSKKLLLSDSGFYLCAWSTRQGRTGELFFGEGSRLTVL.

CDR3 nucleotide sequence: TGCGCCAGCAGACTGGGATCGCGGGAAGAGACCCAGTACTTC. Translated, it gives CASRLGSREETQYF. The chain links TRBV5-1 to TRBJ2-5; D may be TRBD2 (5 bases). The CDR3 length is 14 residues. Germline CDR1 reads SGHRS; CDR2 reads YFSETQ. Trimming stripped 5 bases from V and 3 bases from J, with 14 bases between.

CDR3 region: CASSLGAGGISYGYTF. CDR3 DNA sequence: TGCGCCAGCAGCTTGGGGGCAGGGGGGATCAGCTATGGCTACACCTTC. This chain uses TRBV5-1 with TRBJ1-2; 7 bases are a match to TRBD1. J was trimmed by 4 bases and V by 0 bases; bases with no gene match: 9. This CDR3 contains 16 residues. Germline values: CDR1 SGHRS, CDR2 YFSETQ.

The chain couples TRBV7-9 to TRBJ2-5, with D possibly matching TRBD1 (5 bases). The V gene lost 4 bases and the J gene lost 5 bases, with 5 bases spanning the gap. CDR3 length: 11 residues. Germline V CDR1 and CDR2: SEHNR, FQNEAQ (reference sequence). The CDR3 region has the DNA TGTGCCAGCAGCTCAGGGGAGACCCAGTACTTC. Its protein product is CASSSGETQYF.

The chain has TRBV7-9 and TRBJ2-1; 11 bases fit TRBD2. The ends lost 5 bases at V and 6 bases at J; junction bases unmatched: 3. CDR3 length: 14 residues. The germline V gene encodes CDR1 SEHNR and CDR2 FQNEAQ (reference sequence). The CDR3: CASSPTSGSNEQFF. Written as DNA, the CDR3 is TGTGCCAGCAGCCCAACTAGCGGGAGCAATGAGCAGTTCTTC. The full variable domain, completed using reference TRBV7-9 and TRBJ2-1, is DTGVSQNPRHKITKRGQNVTFRCDPISEHNRLYWYRQTLGQGPEFLTYFQNEAQLEKSRLLSDRFSAERPKGSFSTLEIQRTEQGDSAMYLCASSPTSGSNEQFFGPGTRLTVL.

The V call is TRBV4-1, the J call TRBJ2-7, with TRBD2 matching 7 bases. Germline V gene sequence: CDR1 MGHRA, CDR2 YSYEKL. The CDR3 length is 15 residues. The ends lost 2 bases at V and 5 bases at J; junction bases unmatched: 9. Here the CDR3 reads CASSQWGGAPNEQYF. CDR3 nucleotide sequence: TGCGCCAGCAGCCAATGGGGGGGAGCTCCGAACGAGCAGTACTTC.

The J gene is TRBJ1-1, the V gene TRBV6-5, with a tentative D call TRBD1 (5 bases). The CDR3 consists of 13 residues. The V gene lost 6 bases and the J gene lost 5 bases, with 13 bases spanning the gap. Germline CDR1 is MNHEY and CDR2 is SVGAGI. The DNA for the CDR3 is TGTGCCAGCAGCGTACAGGAAATGACTGAAGCTTTCTTT. Residues: CASSVQEMTEAFF.

CDR3 in DNA: TGCGCCAGCAGCTCCAAACTAGCGGGAGTAACCTACGAGCAGTACTTC. This gives the protein CASSSKLAGVTYEQYF. V is TRBV5-1 and J is TRBJ2-7, with 11 bases identical to TRBD2. Per germline, CDR1 SGHRS and CDR2 YFSETQ. V lost 3 bases and J lost 2; bases outside the gene matches: 7. This CDR3 is built from 16 residues. The full variable domain, with the rest looked up from reference TRBV5-1 and TRBJ2-7, is KAGVTQTPRYLIKTRGQQVTLSCSPISGHRSVSWYQQTPGQGLQFLFEYFSETQRNKGNFPGRFSGRQFSNSRSEMNVSTLELGDSALYLCASSSKLAGVTYEQYFGPGTRLTVT.

This clone has just one count. The J gene is TRBJ2-5, the V gene TRBV28, with D possibly matching TRBD1 (6 bases). CDR1 is MDHEN, CDR2 SYDVKM, per germline. This CDR3 has 12 amino acids. The germline V and J ends were trimmed by 4 bases and 11 bases, with 14 bases remaining between them. CDR3 in amino acids: CASSYLGTGQYF. As DNA, the CDR3 is TGTGCCAGCAGTTACCTAGGCACAGGGCAGTACTTC.

This clone was seen a few times. The CDR3 DNA sequence: TGTGCCAGCAGCCACTTAGGACAGGCGTCCGGGGAGCTGTTTTTT. Its protein is CASSHLGQASGELFF. The rearrangement uses TRBV4-2 and TRBJ2-2; TRBD1 matches 7 bases. The CDR3 covers 15 residues. CDR1 and CDR2 (germline): LGHNA, YNFKEQ. Unmatched junction bases numbered 7, after V lost 3 bases and J lost 6 bases.